The clone carrying this T cell receptor beta chain was counted a few times. The antigen is unknown. The same CDR3 also results from other DNA sequences found in this sample. This CDR3 is built from 11 residues. Germline V gives CDR1 SGHTA, CDR2 FQGNSA. The ends were cut back, 3 bases at V and 5 bases at J, with 5 bases in the middle. These data belong to a study of shared clonotypes between healthy human individuals. Study findings and constraints: Among the subsets, naive ones generally showed larger estimated richness than memory ones. Clonotypes shared by all four sorted-subset donors had higher generation probabilities than non-shared clonotypes. Clonotype sharing among donors likely depends on sequencing depth.

CD45RO negativity and positive selection for CCR7 defined naive CD8 cells, a population that excluded terminally differentiated effector memory CD45RA+ cells. Assay used: immunoSEQ multiplex PCR; TCRdb lists only in-frame clones, some missing. The repertoire consists of around 2,000,000 clones, with roughly 95% occurring once and the leading ten covering 0.95% to 1.5%. The sequence was collected from a man aged 18-30 years in good health. V gene TRBV7-2 combines with J gene TRBJ2-7; D unresolved. The sequencing sample was made of naive CD8+ T cells sorted from blood. The CDR3 spells CASSFGNEQYF. In DNA, the CDR3 is TGTGCCAGCAGCTTTGGGAACGAGCAGTACTTC.